Reported below is one T cell receptor beta chain. Its cognate antigen is unknown. This sample stems from a study of glioma-infiltrating T cells. Study-level findings and limits: Tissue-blood divergence was below expectation in non-neoplastic patients, above in gliomas.

Amplification of TCR alpha and beta CDR3 regions from RNA used iRepertoire nested multiplex PCR. One entry per CDR3 protein results from TCRdb running MiXCR on the multiplex PCR reads. The sample consists of about 130,000 distinct CDR3 sequences, 24% of them appearing once. J lost 2 bases, V lost 3 bases, and 2 bases had no gene match. The germline CDR1 and CDR2 sequences are SEHNR and FQNEAQ (reference sequence). This CDR3 has 15 residues. The sample comprised glioma tissue, nonneoplastic brain tissue, or PBMCs (not recorded which). The chain joins TRBV7-9 to TRBJ2-5; 11 bases line up with TRBD2. This clonotype originated in a human donor with low-grade glioma or glioblastoma, undergoing nonglioma brain surgery, or in good health (not recorded which). CDR3 in amino acids: CASSFGLAGQETQYF. DNA for the CDR3: TGTGCCAGCAGCTTCGGACTAGCGGGTCAAGAGACCCAGTACTTC.